A selection of T cell receptor beta chains follows, all from one sample in a study of blood T cell repertoires in COVID-19. Generated by immunoSEQ multiplex PCR, the TCRdb table keeps only in-frame clones and is missing some. This table has around 220,000 clones, approximately 90% appearing once. Sequencing used peripheral blood. All receptors derive from a woman aged 40 to 55 who had recovered from COVID-19. CDR3s include the opening cysteine and the closing phenylalanine or tryptophan. The order of the fields is CDR3 DNA, CDR3 protein, J gene, D gene, V gene, clone size. The D gene is left open where the match is weak. Clone size is given for some rows only: seen once, a few or many times, or a class if the clone is expanded.

TGCGCCAGCAGCTCTACAGGGGACGTAAACACCATATATTTT,CASSSTGDVNTIYF,TRBJ1-3,TRBD1,TRBV4-3,-
TGTGCCACCAGTGACCCCAGGACAGCCCAAGAGACCCAGTACTTC,CATSDPRTAQETQYF,TRBJ2-5,-,TRBV24-1,-
TGTGCTAGCAGCTTAGGGTTCGGCAGGGGGGACTCTGGAAACACCATATATTTT,CASSLGFGRGDSGNTIYF,TRBJ1-3,TRBD1,TRBV7-7,-
TGCGCCAGCAGCTTTCAAACGGGGGGCTACACCTTC,CASSFQTGGYTF,TRBJ1-2,-,TRBV5-1,-
TGTGCCAGTAGTACATCGGTGTTGAGTTATGGCTACACCTTC,CASSTSVLSYGYTF,TRBJ1-2,-,TRBV19,-
TGTGCCAGCAGGAGGAGTTGGGACGAGCAGTACTTC,CASRRSWDEQYF,TRBJ2-7,-,TRBV12-3/TRBV12-4,-
TGTGCCAGCACCCCCCGACGGGGGAACACCGGGGAGCTGTTTTTT,CASTPRRGNTGELFF,TRBJ2-2,-,TRBV27,-
TGCGCCAGCAGCTTGCCCACTCGGGAGCAGTACTTC,CASSLPTREQYF,TRBJ2-7,-,TRBV5-1,few
TGTGCCAGCAGCTCCGGGACAGGGGGCATCAATGAGCAGTTCTTC,CASSSGTGGINEQFF,TRBJ2-1,TRBD1,TRBV6-5,-
TGTGCCAGCAGTTACGGACAGGGGGCTTCACGAGAGACCCAGTACTTC,CASSYGQGASRETQYF,TRBJ2-5,TRBD1,TRBV6-2/TRBV6-3,-
TGTGCCAGCAGTGAAGCGAGCCCGCTCAAGAGTGAAAAACTGTTTTTT,CASSEASPLKSEKLFF,TRBJ1-4,-,TRBV6-1,-
TGTGCCAGCAGCTTAGGCCCGGGGGGGCGAGGAAACACCATATATTTT,CASSLGPGGRGNTIYF,TRBJ1-3,-,TRBV13,-
TGTGCCAGCAGCTTAGCCTCACTTCCGAATGAGCAGTTCTTC,CASSLASLPNEQFF,TRBJ2-1,-,TRBV7-2,-
TGTGCCAGCAGCCAAGGCCGTAAGAGCTCCTACGAGCAGTACTTC,CASSQGRKSSYEQYF,TRBJ2-7,-,TRBV14,-
TGCGCCAGCAGCTCACAACCCCGGACAGGGTGGCCCGCGAACACCGGGGAGCTGTTTTTT,CASSSQPRTGWPANTGELFF,TRBJ2-2,TRBD1,TRBV5-1,-
TGTGCCAGCAGCTTAACGATGGCAGGGTGTGCCAAAAACATTCAGTACTTC,CASSLTMAGCAKNIQYF,TRBJ2-4,-,TRBV7-3,-
TGTGCCAGCAGCAAAAGGGACCCGGGGGTCTATGGCTACACCTTC,CASSKRDPGVYGYTF,TRBJ1-2,-,TRBV21-1,-
TGCGCCAGCAGCCAAGACCCCTCTTATAACTATGGCTACACCTTC,CASSQDPSYNYGYTF,TRBJ1-2,-,TRBV4-3,-
TGTGCCAGCAGTGAAAGGTCTACAGGTCAGCCCCAGCATTTT,CASSERSTGQPQHF,TRBJ1-5,-,TRBV2,-
TGTGCCAGCAGGCCCGACAGGGGCACCTACAATGAGCAGTTCTTC,CASRPDRGTYNEQFF,TRBJ2-1,TRBD1,TRBV6-5,-
TGTGCCAGCAGCTTAGAGGACAGGGCCGGGGAGCTGTTTTTT,CASSLEDRAGELFF,TRBJ2-2,TRBD1,TRBV7-9,-
TGTGCCAGCAGCTTGCTCGGCAGACAGGGCGGTAACTATGGCTACACCTTC,CASSLLGRQGGNYGYTF,TRBJ1-2,TRBD1,TRBV5-4,once
TGTGCCAGCAGCGCAGACGGGGGTAGCACAGATACGCAGTATTTT,CASSADGGSTDTQYF,TRBJ2-3,-,TRBV7-2,-
TGTGCCTGGAGTATCAGGGGCGGCTACACCTTC,CAWSIRGGYTF,TRBJ1-2,-,TRBV30,-
TGCGCCAGCAGCCAAGCTGTGCACACCCCAATAAACTTC,CASSQAVHTPINF,TRBJ2-7,-,TRBV4-1,-
TGTGCCAGCGGGACAGGGGTCTATGGCACGCAGTATTTT,CASGTGVYGTQYF,TRBJ2-3,TRBD1,TRBV6-5,-
TGTGCCAGCAGCCAGGGGGGTGAGCTAGCGGGGTTCACAGATACGCAGTATTTT,CASSQGGELAGFTDTQYF,TRBJ2-3,TRBD2,TRBV7-9,-
TGTGCCAGTAGTATCCAACAGGTATATCAGCCCCAGCATTTT,CASSIQQVYQPQHF,TRBJ1-5,-,TRBV19,once
TGTGCCTGGAGTGTATTGAGCGGTTACAATGAGCAGTTCTTC,CAWSVLSGYNEQFF,TRBJ2-1,-,TRBV30,-
TGTGCCAGCAGCGTAGTAGGGGGCAGCTCCTACAATGAGCAGTTCTTC,CASSVVGGSSYNEQFF,TRBJ2-1,TRBD1,TRBV9,-
TGCGCCAGCAGCCAAGTGCGCCTTATGGTATACAATGAGCAGTTCTTC,CASSQVRLMVYNEQFF,TRBJ2-1,-,TRBV4-1,-
TGTGCCAGCAGCCCCGACTATACTTACGAGCAGTACTTC,CASSPDYTYEQYF,TRBJ2-7,-,TRBV11-2,-
TGCGCCAGCAGCTTGGAACTGAATAATTCACCCCTCCACTTT,CASSLELNNSPLHF,TRBJ1-6,-,TRBV5-1,once
TGCGCCAGCAGCTTGGGCCTAGCGGCCAAAAACATTCAGTACTTC,CASSLGLAAKNIQYF,TRBJ2-4,-,TRBV5-1,-
TGTGCCAGCAGTCCCGGGACTAGCGGATTTTACAATGAGCAGTTCTTC,CASSPGTSGFYNEQFF,TRBJ2-1,TRBD2,TRBV6-2/TRBV6-3,-
TGTGCCAGCAGTTCCCCCGGACAGGGGTTAGCCGAGCAGTACTTC,CASSSPGQGLAEQYF,TRBJ2-7,TRBD1,TRBV5-4,-
TGTGCCAGTATCGGGACTAGCGAGAGATACAATGAGCAGTTCTTC,CASIGTSERYNEQFF,TRBJ2-1,TRBD2,TRBV19,-
TGTGCCAGCAGCTCCCGGGGTAGCGGGATGGTAAGCTCCTACGAGCAGTACTTC,CASSSRGSGMVSSYEQYF,TRBJ2-7,TRBD2,TRBV7-9,-
TGTGCCAGCAGGTACCGGGAGGCCTTCTATGGCTACACCTTC,CASRYREAFYGYTF,TRBJ1-2,-,TRBV3-1/TRBV3-2,-
TGTGCCAGCAGTGGGGACACCTACGAGCAGTACTTC,CASSGDTYEQYF,TRBJ2-7,-,TRBV2,once
TGTGCCAGCAGCTTGTGGCAGGGGCAACAAGAGACCCAGTACTTC,CASSLWQGQQETQYF,TRBJ2-5,-,TRBV5-5,-
TGTGCCAGCAGGGGGGGACAGGGGCGACTGAGCTCCTACAATGAGCAGTTCTTC,CASRGGQGRLSSYNEQFF,TRBJ2-1,TRBD1,TRBV6-4,-
TGTGCCAGCAGCTCCCCGGGACTAGTTTCTGATACGCAGTATTTT,CASSSPGLVSDTQYF,TRBJ2-3,TRBD2,TRBV5-5,-
TGTGCCAGCAGTATCGGGACAGGGGGCTCCTATGGCTACACCTTC,CASSIGTGGSYGYTF,TRBJ1-2,TRBD1,TRBV6-5,-
TGTGCCAGCAGGGGTACAGCTAACTATGGCTACACCTTC,CASRGTANYGYTF,TRBJ1-2,-,TRBV7-8,-
TGTGCCAGCAGCTCGTCTAATACTCGCGGGGGGGCCTACGAGCAGTACTTC,CASSSSNTRGGAYEQYF,TRBJ2-7,TRBD2,TRBV5-4,-
TGTGCCAGCAGTCTAGCCCTCTCCTACGAGCAGTACTTC,CASSLALSYEQYF,TRBJ2-7,-,TRBV27,-
TGTGCCAGCAGCCAAGAACGAATCCGGAACTATGGCTACACCTTC,CASSQERIRNYGYTF,TRBJ1-2,-,TRBV3-1/TRBV3-2,-
TGTGCCAGCGGGAAGGGGGTTGAAAAACTGTTTTTT,CASGKGVEKLFF,TRBJ1-4,-,TRBV18,-
TGTGCCAGCGAGGAGACAGGGAGGTCCTACGAGCAGTACTTC,CASEETGRSYEQYF,TRBJ2-7,-,TRBV2,once
TGTGCCAGCAGCCCTTCCGGGACAGGGGGAAATTCACCCCTCCACTTT,CASSPSGTGGNSPLHF,TRBJ1-6,TRBD1,TRBV13,few
TGTGCCAGCAGCTGGCAGGACACTGAAGCTTTCTTT,CASSWQDTEAFF,TRBJ1-1,-,TRBV5-8,-
TGTGCCAGCAGCTTAGACTTGGCCTACAATGAGCAGTTCTTC,CASSLDLAYNEQFF,TRBJ2-1,-,TRBV7-8,-
TGTGCCAGCAGCCCCCGGTGGACCGGGGAGCTGTTTTTT,CASSPRWTGELFF,TRBJ2-2,-,TRBV7-9,once